These 14 T cell receptor beta chains originate from one sample sequenced in a study of blood T cell repertoires in COVID-19. This table comes from immunoSEQ multiplex PCR, and its TCRdb copy is limited to in-frame clones, with some not included. The data show 30,000 to 40,000 clones, just under 75% seen once. Specimen: peripheral blood. Receptors originate from a man between 65 and 85 years old with COVID-19, enrolled during active disease.

The rearrangement uses TRBV6-2 or TRBV6-3 and TRBJ1-5, with a weak D call TRBD1 (6 bases). This CDR3 region has 16 residues. V gave up 3 bases and J gave up 6 bases, with 18 bases separating them. Germline V CDR1 and CDR2: MNHEY, SVGEGT. In nucleotides, the CDR3 is TGTGCCAGCAGTTATCCCCTAGGGGGAGGGGGTCAGCCCCAGCATTTT. Amino acid sequence: CASSYPLGGGGQPQHF.

This chain uses TRBV9 with TRBJ2-7, with 7 positions matching TRBD1. The CDR3 runs 14 residues. The germline gives CDR1 SGDLS, CDR2 YYNGEE. The V gene end was trimmed by 2 bases and the J gene end by 4 bases; junction bases not matched to a gene: 6. The CDR3 DNA sequence: TGTGCCAGCAGCGTGGATACAGGGGCTTACGAGCAGTACTTC. Its translation is CASSVDTGAYEQYF.

The V gene is TRBV18, the J gene TRBJ1-6; D remains ambiguous. V shed 2 bases and J shed 12 bases, with 8 bases lying between them. CDR3 length: 12 amino acids. From germline, CDR1 is KGHSH and CDR2 LQKENI. CDR3 in amino acids: CASSPGEKPLHF. Here the CDR3 DNA reads TGTGCCAGCTCACCAGGGGAGAAACCCCTCCACTTT.

The chain recombines TRBV27 with TRBJ1-1; the match to TRBD1 covers 7 bases. Germline-derived CDR1 and CDR2 are MNHEY and SMNVEV (reference sequence). The CDR3 runs to 14 residues. V lost 5 bases, J lost 1 base, and 4 bases stayed unmatched. CDR3 loop: CASSRQGGNTEAFF. The DNA of the CDR3 is TGTGCCAGCAGTAGACAGGGAGGGAACACTGAAGCTTTCTTT.

The genes are TRBV30 and TRBJ1-5; perhaps TRBD1 as D (5 bases). The length of the CDR3 is 15 residues. Germline V gives CDR1 GTSNPN, CDR2 SVGIG (reference sequence). The V end lost 2 bases, the J end lost 1 base, and 12 bases lay between the germline ends. CDR3 sequence (DNA): TGTGCCTGGAGTATTGACAGTTCCAGCAATCAGCCCCAGCATTTT. Translating gives CAWSIDSSSNQPQHF.

The chain couples TRBV5-6 to TRBJ2-7; 7 nucleotides agree with TRBD2. Germline assignment: CDR1 SGHDT and CDR2 YYEEEE. V trimming: 3 bases; J trimming: 2 bases; junction bases outside the gene matches: 5. The CDR3 is made up of 14 amino acids. The CDR3, as DNA: TGTGCCAGCAGCTCTTCTGCGGGAGCCTACGAGCAGTACTTC. This gives the protein CASSSSAGAYEQYF.

The gene calls are TRBV11-2 and TRBJ2-7, with 9 bases that match TRBD2. This CDR3 comprises 14 residues. The V and J ends lost 3 bases and 2 bases, in that order; junction bases with no gene match: 2. Per the germline V gene, CDR1 is SGHAT and CDR2 is FQNNGV. CDR3 in amino acids: CASSLERGAYEQYF. The CDR3 bases are TGTGCCAGCAGCTTGGAGCGGGGGGCCTACGAGCAGTACTTC.

The rearrangement uses TRBV7-2 and TRBJ2-3, with D hard to call. The CDR3 extends over 13 amino acids. Per germline, CDR1 SGHTA and CDR2 FQGNSA. Between the trimmed V and J ends, which lost 4 bases and 6 bases, there was a span of 11 bases. In DNA, the CDR3 is TGTGCCAGCAGCTCCCGTAGCTTCGATACGCAGTATTTT. It yields the protein CASSSRSFDTQYF.

The gene calls are TRBV7-8 and TRBJ1-1, with 9 bases identical to TRBD1. Germline values: CDR1 SGHVS, CDR2 FQNEAQ. The CDR3 extends over 17 amino acids. With V trimmed by 4 bases and J by 4 bases, 13 bases remained unmatched. DNA for the CDR3: TGTGCCAGCAGCTCGAGTCCCGGGACAGGGTTCGGCACTGAAGCTTTCTTT. It is translated as CASSSSPGTGFGTEAFF.

J is TRBJ1-5 and V is TRBV6-5, with TRBD1 matching 7 bases. The length of the CDR3 is 15 residues. V lost 6 bases, J lost 3 bases, and 8 bases stayed unmatched. Germline values: CDR1 MNHEY, CDR2 SVGAGI. The CDR3 sequence: CASRSRGSYNQPQHF. Written as DNA, the CDR3 is TGTGCCAGCAGAAGCAGGGGGTCCTACAATCAGCCCCAGCATTTT.

The chain joins TRBV9 to TRBJ1-2; tentative D call: TRBD1 (6 bases). Trimming stripped 0 bases from V and 6 bases from J, with 15 bases between. The germline V gene encodes CDR1 SGDLS and CDR2 YYNGEE. This CDR3 has 15 amino acids. The CDR3 DNA reads TGTGCCAGCAGCGTAGGAAACAGGGTGAAAGATGGCTACACCTTC. It yields the protein CASSVGNRVKDGYTF.

The chain combines TRBV18 with TRBJ1-5, with 7 bases fitting TRBD1. CDR3 length equals 16 residues. Losses at the gene ends were 0 bases for V and 6 bases for J; bases not matched to a gene: 8. CDR1 and CDR2 (germline): KGHSH, LQKENI. CDR3 region: CASSPPYRGSGQPQHF. The CDR3 bases are TGTGCCAGCTCACCACCCTACAGGGGTTCTGGTCAGCCCCAGCATTTT.

The V call is TRBV12-3 or TRBV12-4, the J call TRBJ2-1, with 8 bases lining up with TRBD1. The ends lost 3 bases at V and 15 bases at J; junction bases unmatched: 7. The CDR3 covers 12 residues. The CDR3 DNA reads as TGTGCCAGCAGTTTGCGGGACAGGAGGATGTTCTTC. This sequence encodes CASSLRDRRMFF.

This clone has only one observation. The genes are TRBV24-1 and TRBJ1-4, with TRBD1 as a possible D gene (6 bases). This CDR3 has 13 residues. CDR1 is KGHDR and CDR2 is SFDVKD in the germline V gene. With 7 bases removed from V and 8 bases from J, the gap between germline ends came to 13 bases. CDR3 DNA: TGTGCCACCAGCCCAGGGGACCTGGAAAAACTGTTTTTT. Its protein is CATSPGDLEKLFF.